Each of the 28 T cell receptor beta chains below was sequenced from the same sample in a study of T cell changes during pregnancy in multiple sclerosis. Here immunoSEQ multiplex PCR was the method, and the copy in TCRdb shows in-frame clones only, minus some. Of tens of thousands of clones detected, 88% appear once; the ten largest clones hold roughly 0.56%. The material was CD4+ T cells from peripheral blood mononuclear cells, obtained in the first trimester of pregnancy. Receptor source: a female donor with multiple sclerosis, enrolled in a pregnancy study.

The CDR3 DNA reads TGTGCCAGCAGGCGGGACAGGGAATGGAATCAGCCCCAGCATTTT. It translates to CASRRDREWNQPQHF. This chain links TRBV6-5 with TRBJ1-5, with 9 nucleotides matching TRBD1. The germline CDR1 and CDR2 sequences are MNHEY and SVGAGI. The length of the CDR3 is 15 residues. With 6 bases clipped from V and 4 bases from J, the junction kept 7 bases outside the gene matches.

This chain connects TRBV4-2 to TRBJ1-2; TRBD1 matches 7 bases. The CDR3 has 16 residues. V trimming: 0 bases; J trimming: 6 bases; junction bases outside the gene matches: 10. CDR1 is LGHNA, CDR2 YNFKEQ, per germline. CDR3 in DNA: TGTGCCAGCAGCCAAGAAGTAGGGACAGAAAAAAATGGCTACACCTTC. Translation gives CASSQEVGTEKNGYTF.

The chain carries TRBV5-5 and TRBJ1-4; TRBD1 aligns across 9 bases. Germline CDR1 and CDR2: SGHKS and YYEKEE (reference sequence). The CDR3 consists of 14 residues. The junction had 13 bases not matched to a gene; V was cut back by 4 bases and J by 15 bases. The CDR3 region has the DNA TGTGCCAGCAGCCCGGGACAGGGCCTTTCTGAGGTGTTTTTT. This encodes CASSPGQGLSEVFF.

V is TRBV30 and J is TRBJ1-5; no definite D call. Between the trimmed V and J ends, which lost 3 bases and 0 bases, there was a span of 6 bases. The CDR3 totals 13 residues. CDR1 is GTSNPN, CDR2 SVGIG, per germline (reference sequence). This CDR3 reads CAWSGDSNQPQHF. As DNA, the CDR3 is TGTGCCTGGAGCGGAGATAGCAATCAGCCCCAGCATTTT.

This clone is medium-sized. The chain couples TRBV5-4 to TRBJ1-4; 9 nucleotides line up with TRBD1. The CDR3 totals 16 residues. Germline CDR1 reads SGHNT; CDR2 reads YYREEE (reference sequence). V was pared by 4 bases and J by 8 bases, with 12 bases of the junction left unmatched. The CDR3 coding sequence is TGTGCCAGCAGCCCCACGCCTGGACAGGGGTCAGAAAAACTGTTTTTT. Protein: CASSPTPGQGSEKLFF. Drawing the rest from reference TRBV5-4 and TRBJ1-4, the complete variable domain is ETGVTQSPTHLIKTRGQQVTLRCSSQSGHNTVSWYQQALGQGPQFIFQYYREEENGRGNFPPRFSGLQFPNYSSELNVNALELDDSALYLCASSPTPGQGSEKLFFGSGTQLSVL.

The V gene is TRBV6-6, the J gene TRBJ1-2; D might be TRBD1 (5 bases). The CDR3 sequence is 12 residues long. Germline V gene data show CDR1 as MNHNY and CDR2 as SVGAGI (reference sequence). The V and J ends lost 10 bases and 2 bases respectively, with 11 bases between them. CDR3 protein: CATQNRNYGYTF. CDR3 bases: TGTGCCACCCAGAACAGGAACTATGGCTACACCTTC.

This clone was observed a single time. This rearrangement joins TRBV7-3 to TRBJ2-2; TRBD1 agrees at 8 bases. The CDR3 loop spans 15 amino acids. Germline loops: CDR1 SGHTA, CDR2 FQGTGA. V trimming: 3 bases; J trimming: 3 bases; junction bases outside the gene matches: 3. The CDR3 region is CASSFDRGHTGELFF. As DNA, the CDR3 is TGTGCCAGCAGCTTTGACAGGGGCCACACCGGGGAGCTGTTTTTT.

The chain joins TRBV10-3 to TRBJ2-3; 8 nucleotides agree with TRBD2. CDR3 length: 13 residues. Germline CDR1 ENHRY, CDR2 SYGVKD. With V trimmed by 10 bases and J by 1 base, 4 bases remained unmatched. The CDR3 spells CATAGGRTDTQYF. The CDR3 nucleotides are TGTGCCACCGCGGGGGGTCGCACAGATACGCAGTATTTT.

This rearrangement joins TRBV7-2 to TRBJ2-1; possible D gene TRBD2, 6 bases. V was trimmed by 4 bases and J by 7 bases, leaving 23 bases between them. CDR1 SGHTA and CDR2 FQGNSA come from the germline V gene. The CDR3 has 17 amino acids. For the CDR3, the DNA is TGTGCCAGCAGCTCAGGCGGGGTGCTTACCAGGGTGAATGAGCAGTTCTTC. Its translation: CASSSGGVLTRVNEQFF. The variable domain in full, with the rest retrieved from reference TRBV7-2 and TRBJ2-1, is GAGVSQSPSNKVTEKGKDVELRCDPISGHTALYWYRQSLGQGLEFLIYFQGNSAPDKSGLPSDRFSAERTGGSVSTLTIQRTQQEDSAVYLCASSSGGVLTRVNEQFFGPGTRLTVL.

This clone appeared a single time. The V gene is TRBV9, the J gene TRBJ2-2; D possibly corresponds to TRBD2 (6 bases). This CDR3 has 16 amino acids. V was pared by 4 bases and J by 2 bases, with 15 bases between. Germline V gene lookup returns CDR1 SGDLS and CDR2 YYNGEE. The CDR3 DNA reads as TGTGCCAGCAGCCGGAGGGCGGGGCCTAACACCGGGGAGCTGTTTTTT. It yields the protein CASSRRAGPNTGELFF.

This chain's CDR3 is CAISDPTGGPQLPIQYF. As DNA, the CDR3 is TGTGCCATCAGTGACCCGACGGGGGGCCCACAGCTTCCCATTCAGTACTTC. V is TRBV10-3 and J is TRBJ2-4; tentative D call: TRBD2 (7 bases). The germline V gene has CDR1 ENHRY and CDR2 SYGVKD. Trimming stripped 3 bases from V and 9 bases from J, with 24 bases between. The CDR3 runs 17 residues.

This clone was recorded once. The chain is built from TRBV2 and TRBJ2-4, with D possibly being TRBD1 (5 bases). CDR3 length: 14 amino acids. The V end lost 4 bases, the J end lost 8 bases, and 15 bases lay between the germline ends. Germline V gives CDR1 SNHLY, CDR2 FYNNEI. In nucleotides, the CDR3 is TGTGCCAGCAGTGTTGGGTGGCCCAGGGACATTCAGTACTTC. Translation: CASSVGWPRDIQYF.

The V gene is TRBV27, the J gene TRBJ1-5; 7 bases fit TRBD1. Losses at the gene ends were 5 bases for V and 2 bases for J; bases not matched to a gene: 3. Germline V CDR1 and CDR2: MNHEY, SMNVEV (reference sequence). The CDR3 has 14 residues. The CDR3 region is CASSPDRGNQPQHF. The DNA of the CDR3 is TGTGCCAGCAGTCCAGACAGGGGCAATCAGCCCCAGCATTTT.

The V gene is TRBV15, the J gene TRBJ2-7, with 7 bases aligning to TRBD2. Germline lookup yields CDR1 LNHNV and CDR2 YYDKDF (reference sequence). V was pared by 0 bases and J by 1 base, with 3 bases of the junction left unmatched. This CDR3 is built from 15 residues. The DNA of the CDR3 is TGTGCCACCAGCAGAGATCCGGGACTATCCTACGAGCAGTACTTC. Residues: CATSRDPGLSYEQYF. Full variable domain (missing parts from reference TRBV15 and TRBJ2-7): DAMVIQNPRYQVTQFGKPVTLSCSQTLNHNVMYWYQQKSSQAPKLLFHYYDKDFNNEADTPDNFQSRRPNTSFCFLDIRSPGLGDTAMYLCATSRDPGLSYEQYFGPGTRLTVT.

The chain uses TRBV30 and TRBJ2-3; D is unclear. The CDR3 consists of 13 residues. V was trimmed by 0 bases and J by 1 base, leaving 5 bases between them. Germline lookup yields CDR1 GTSNPN and CDR2 SVGIG (reference sequence). CDR3 in amino acids: CAWSVLGTDTQYF. CDR3 DNA sequence: TGTGCCTGGAGTGTACTCGGCACAGATACGCAGTATTTT.

This chain connects TRBV29-1 to TRBJ1-1, with D tentatively TRBD1 (5 bases). Germline-derived CDR1 and CDR2 are SQVTM and ANQGSEA. With 2 bases removed from V and 1 base from J, the gap between germline ends came to 14 bases. This CDR3 is built from 15 residues. The CDR3 DNA follows: TGCAGCGTTGAACTCGGTGGCAGGGCGAACACTGAAGCTTTCTTT. Translated: CSVELGGRANTEAFF. Filled out from reference TRBV29-1 and TRBJ1-1, the complete variable domain reads SAVISQKPSRDICQRGTSLTIQCQVDSQVTMMFWYRQQPGQSLTLIATANQGSEATYESGFVIDKFPISRPNLTFSTLTVSNMSPEDSSIYLCSVELGGRANTEAFFGQGTRLTVV.

This rearrangement joins TRBV11-2 to TRBJ2-7; 8 positions match TRBD1. V shed 3 bases, J shed 4 bases, and the junction held 8 bases outside the gene matches. Germline V gene sequence: CDR1 SGHAT, CDR2 FQNNGV. CDR3 length: 15 amino acids. CDR3: CASSFNPGQVYEQYF. DNA for the CDR3: TGTGCCAGCAGCTTTAATCCGGGACAGGTTTACGAGCAGTACTTC.

The chain has TRBV19 and TRBJ2-7; D is perhaps TRBD1 (7 bases). The CDR3 totals 14 residues. With 7 bases removed from V and 2 bases from J, the gap between germline ends came to 15 bases. Germline loops: CDR1 LNHDA, CDR2 SQIVND (reference sequence). The CDR3 here is CASNTRDRPYEQYF. The CDR3 nucleotides are TGTGCCAGTAATACGCGGGACAGACCCTACGAGCAGTACTTC.

V usage is TRBV5-1 and J usage is TRBJ2-1; D is possibly TRBD1 (5 bases). This CDR3 region has 11 residues. Deletions cut 7 bases from V and 6 bases from J, with 8 bases between. Germline assignment: CDR1 SGHRS and CDR2 YFSETQ. The CDR3 is CASATANEQFF. CDR3 DNA sequence: TGCGCCAGCGCGACAGCCAATGAGCAGTTCTTC.

This chain links TRBV4-2 with TRBJ2-3; a possible D gene is TRBD1 (7 bases). Between the trimmed V and J ends, which lost 0 bases and 4 bases, there was a span of 11 bases. Germline V gives CDR1 LGHNA, CDR2 YNFKEQ. The CDR3 consists of 15 residues. CDR3 DNA sequence: TGTGCCAGCAGCCAAGATCAGGGGGGAGCAGATACGCAGTATTTT. It yields the protein CASSQDQGGADTQYF.

The chain links TRBV5-1 to TRBJ2-2; TRBD1 aligns across 9 bases. The J segment lost 7 bases and the V segment lost 7 bases, leaving 17 bases of the junction unmatched. This CDR3 is 17 amino acids long. Germline V gene data show CDR1 as SGHRS and CDR2 as YFSETQ. CDR3 sequence: CASLLNANTGGGGELFF. CDR3 sequence (DNA): TGCGCCAGCCTACTCAACGCAAATACAGGGGGCGGCGGGGAGCTGTTTTTT. The complete variable domain, with remaining parts taken from reference TRBV5-1 and TRBJ2-2, reads KAGVTQTPRYLIKTRGQQVTLSCSPISGHRSVSWYQQTPGQGLQFLFEYFSETQRNKGNFPGRFSGRQFSNSRSEMNVSTLELGDSALYLCASLLNANTGGGGELFFGEGSRLTVL.

The chain recombines TRBV10-1 with TRBJ1-1; 9 bases align to TRBD1. Germline V CDR1 and CDR2: WNHNN, SYGVQD (reference sequence). J lost 1 base, V lost 6 bases, and 9 bases had no gene match. CDR3 length: 16 amino acids. The CDR3 DNA reads TGCGCCAGCAGCGCGGGGACAGGGAATGCGAACACTGAAGCTTTCTTT. Protein sequence: CASSAGTGNANTEAFF.

The V call is TRBV29-1, the J call TRBJ1-1; 9 bases map to TRBD1. Germline CDR1 and CDR2: SQVTM and ANQGSEA. V lost 6 bases, J lost 5 bases, and 4 bases stayed unmatched. The CDR3 extends over 12 amino acids. CDR3 amino acids: CSVGTGRTEAFF. The CDR3 DNA follows: TGCAGCGTGGGGACAGGGCGGACTGAAGCTTTCTTT.

This rearrangement joins TRBV30 to TRBJ1-2; no firm D call. Germline V gene lookup returns CDR1 GTSNPN and CDR2 SVGIG (reference sequence). V was cut by 0 bases and J by 14 bases, with 13 bases left in between. The CDR3 consists of 11 residues. CDR3 bases: TGTGCCTGGAGTGTCGCACTTGTTGCGACCTTC. Residues: CAWSVALVATF.

In this sample, this clone turned up once. The genes are TRBV5-4 and TRBJ2-6, with 11 bases that match TRBD1. The junction had 7 bases not matched to a gene; V was cut back by 4 bases and J by 1 base. The CDR3 runs to 18 residues. The germline V gene has CDR1 SGHNT and CDR2 YYREEE (reference sequence). CDR3 coding DNA: TGTGCCAGCAGCCTGCTGGACAGGGGGCAGTCTGGGGCCAACGTCCTGACTTTC. Translation gives CASSLLDRGQSGANVLTF. Combining the CDR3 with reference TRBV5-4 and TRBJ2-6 gives the whole variable domain ETGVTQSPTHLIKTRGQQVTLRCSSQSGHNTVSWYQQALGQGPQFIFQYYREEENGRGNFPPRFSGLQFPNYSSELNVNALELDDSALYLCASSLLDRGQSGANVLTFGAGSRLTVL.

The genes are TRBV6-5 and TRBJ1-2, with unresolved D. The CDR3 runs 14 residues. With 5 bases removed from V and 3 bases from J, the gap between germline ends came to 13 bases. Germline V gene lookup returns CDR1 MNHEY and CDR2 SVGAGI. The CDR3 bases are TGTGCCAGCAGTCTTGGACTTTCTGACTATGGCTACACCTTC. Its protein is CASSLGLSDYGYTF.

This chain links TRBV19 with TRBJ2-7, with 7 nucleotides matching TRBD1. With V trimmed by 1 base and J by 0 bases, 3 bases remained unmatched. This CDR3 region has 15 residues. Germline V gives CDR1 LNHDA, CDR2 SQIVND (reference sequence). This CDR3 reads CASSIGAGGSYEQYF. The CDR3, as DNA: TGTGCCAGTAGTATAGGGGCAGGGGGCTCCTACGAGCAGTACTTC. Full variable domain (outside the CDR3, taken from reference TRBV19 and TRBJ2-7): DGGITQSPKYLFRKEGQNVTLSCEQNLNHDAMYWYRQDPGQGLRLIYYSQIVNDFQKGDIAEGYSVSREKKESFPLTVTSAQKNPTAFYLCASSIGAGGSYEQYFGPGTRLTVT.

A single count supports this clone. The V gene is TRBV6-1, the J gene TRBJ1-2; D is undetermined. The CDR3 loop spans 15 amino acids. Germline lookup yields CDR1 MNHNS and CDR2 SASEGT. V lost 6 bases to trimming and J lost 3 bases, with 17 bases between them. The CDR3: CASSKWGVEDYGYTF. CDR3 sequence (DNA): TGTGCCAGCAGCAAGTGGGGTGTGGAGGACTATGGCTACACCTTC.